Shown below are 29 T cell receptor beta chains from a single sample sequenced in a study of human T cells and chemical hapten exposure. Specified time point: patch test 3, about 24 weeks after DPC sensitization. The treatment denotes: therapeutic diphenylcyclopropenone sensitization with weekly scalp DPC. MiXCR, run by TCRdb on the RACE reads, gives a single entry per CDR3 protein. The data contain 100,000 to 150,000 distinct CDR3 sequences, approximately 10% of them singletons. The sequences come from whole blood, collected in connection with sensitization to the hapten diphenylcyclopropenone (DPC). The receptors derive from a woman aged 45-59 years with alopecia areata. Some clones in this sample may be carry-over from other donors' samples.

This clonotype has only a few counts. The chain employs TRBV20-1 and TRBJ1-4; no definite D call. Trimming cost V 1 base and J 11 bases, with 11 bases left between them. Germline V gives CDR1 DFQATT, CDR2 SNEGSKA (reference sequence). The CDR3 runs to 12 residues. The CDR3 sequence is CSARVGREKLFF. CDR3 coding DNA: TGCAGTGCTAGAGTAGGCCGCGAGAAACTGTTTTTT.

The CDR3 loop reads CASSRREDEKLFF. The CDR3 bases are TGTGCCAGCAGTAGGCGCGAGGACGAAAAACTGTTTTTT. The chain carries TRBV27 and TRBJ1-4; D call uncertain. The CDR3 length is 13 residues. Germline V gives CDR1 MNHEY, CDR2 SMNVEV (reference sequence). Trimming left V 5 bases short and J 8 bases short, with 12 bases between.

This sequence joins TRBV29-1 and TRBJ1-1; TRBD1 matches 7 bases. V dropped 7 bases and J dropped 0; count of bases not matched to a gene: 8. The V gene's germline CDR1 is SQVTM and CDR2 ANQGSEA. The CDR3 consists of 14 residues. The CDR3 here is CSAGGDGMNTEAFF. In DNA, the CDR3 is TGCAGCGCAGGGGGGGACGGAATGAACACTGAAGCTTTCTTT.

This clonotype was detected ten times or more. At one end, the junction sequence differs from germline, possibly due to a read error. This chain joins TRBV18 and TRBJ2-7; 8 positions agree with TRBD2. Germline V gene sequence: CDR1 KGHSH, CDR2 LQKENI. This CDR3 is built from 16 residues. The DNA for the CDR3 is TGTGCCAGCTCACCACCGGCGGGGGGACTCTCCCACGAGCAGTACTTC. The encoded protein is CASSPPAGGLSHEQYF.

This clonotype showed up many times. The CDR3 DNA is TGTGCCAGCAGCGTCCGGGACGGTCTAGGAACAGATACGCAGTATTTT. It specifies CASSVRDGLGTDTQYF. The V call is TRBV9, the J call TRBJ2-3, with D perhaps TRBD1 or TRBD2 (5 bases each). This CDR3 is built from 16 residues. V was shortened by 2 bases and J by 3 bases, with 16 bases between the two germline ends. Per germline, CDR1 SGDLS and CDR2 YYNGEE.

The CDR3 is CSAREGGNTEAFF. DNA of the CDR3: TGCAGTGCTAGAGAGGGGGGGAACACTGAAGCTTTCTTT. The J gene is TRBJ1-1, the V gene TRBV20-1, with D perhaps TRBD1 (5 bases). Germline CDR1 and CDR2: DFQATT and SNEGSKA (reference sequence). Trimming cost V 0 bases and J 1 base, with 6 bases left between them. The CDR3 spans 13 residues.

The chain recombines TRBV7-9 with TRBJ1-1; no reliable D call. V lost 5 bases to trimming and J lost 5 bases, with 9 bases between them. Per germline, CDR1 SEHNR and CDR2 FQNEAQ (reference sequence). This CDR3 is 12 amino acids long. CDR3 DNA: TGTGCCAGCAGCCCGGGGAGTACTGAAGCTTTCTTT. Translation gives CASSPGSTEAFF.

The rearrangement joins TRBV7-9 to TRBJ2-1, with D uncertain. Germline-derived CDR1 and CDR2 are SEHNR and FQNEAQ (reference sequence). This CDR3 comprises 19 residues. With 2 bases removed from V and 0 bases from J, the gap between germline ends came to 20 bases. The CDR3 region has the DNA TGTGCCAGCAGCTTATACCCCCTCCCTTACCGGACCTCCTACAATGAGCAGTTCTTC. Translated: CASSLYPLPYRTSYNEQFF.

V and J are TRBV9 and TRBJ2-1, with D tentatively TRBD2 (6 bases). This CDR3 is built from 13 residues. Trimming cost V 7 bases and J 6 bases, with 14 bases left between them. Germline CDR1 SGDLS, CDR2 YYNGEE. Here the CDR3 DNA reads TGTGCCAGCGGAGGGAATTTTCTCAATGAGCAGTTCTTC. It codes for CASGGNFLNEQFF.

In its sample, this clonotype was seen a few times. This chain joins TRBV2 and TRBJ1-1, with a weak D call TRBD1 (5 bases). CDR3 size: 16 residues. Trimming shortened V by 4 bases and J by 6 bases, and 21 bases separated the two germline ends. Per the germline V gene, CDR1 is SNHLY and CDR2 is FYNNEI. The CDR3: CASSGQLRPAGAEAFF. The DNA for the CDR3 is TGTGCCAGCAGTGGACAGTTGAGACCCGCGGGTGCTGAAGCTTTCTTT.

This clonotype has ten or more counts. The CDR3 sequence is CASSDVKDLDTQYF. In DNA form, the CDR3 reads TGTGCCAGCAGTGATGTGAAGGATCTAGATACGCAGTATTTT. V and J are TRBV25-1 and TRBJ2-3; D is unclear. Germline V lookup: CDR1 MGHDK, CDR2 SYGVNS. The CDR3 has 14 amino acids. V lost 3 bases to trimming and J lost 5 bases, with 12 bases between them. Variable domain in full (rest from reference TRBV25-1 and TRBJ2-3): EADIYQTPRYLVIGTGKKITLECSQTMGHDKMYWYQQDPGMELHLIHYSYGVNSTEKGDLSSESTVSRIRTEHFPLTLESARPSHTSQYLCASSDVKDLDTQYFGPGTRLTVL.

This clonotype was found a few times. CDR3 protein: CSATGHPNTEAFF. The DNA for the CDR3 is TGCAGTGCTACGGGACACCCGAACACTGAAGCTTTCTTT. The chain carries TRBV20-1 and TRBJ1-1, with D maybe TRBD1 (6 bases). Trimming shortened V by 4 bases and J by 1 base, and 10 bases separated the two germline ends. Looked up from germline, CDR1 is DFQATT and CDR2 is SNEGSKA (reference sequence). This CDR3 is built from 13 residues.

This clonotype was seen a handful of times. The chain combines TRBV6-5 with TRBJ2-1; 11 bases map to TRBD2. This CDR3 has 15 amino acids. Germline V CDR1 and CDR2: MNHEY, SVGAGI. V trimming: 6 bases; J trimming: 4 bases; junction bases outside the gene matches: 5. The CDR3 DNA follows: TGTGCCAGCAGAATAGCGGGGGGGCCGTACAATGAGCAGTTCTTC. Translation: CASRIAGGPYNEQFF.

This clonotype came up a few times. This rearrangement joins TRBV6-5 to TRBJ1-3, with 7 bases aligning to TRBD1. The CDR3 length is 15 residues. CDR1 is MNHEY, CDR2 SVGAGI, per germline. The trim removed 6 bases at V and 2 bases at J, leaving 7 bases unmatched. CDR3 coding DNA: TGTGCCAGCAGGCTCGACAGGGTTCCTGGAAACACCATATATTTT. Protein: CASRLDRVPGNTIYF.

This chain uses TRBV5-1 with TRBJ1-5; possibly TRBD1 for D (6 bases). Germline V gives CDR1 SGHRS, CDR2 YFSETQ. V was cut by 4 bases and J by 4 bases, with 15 bases left in between. The CDR3 is 15 amino acids. The CDR3 sequence: CASSPGAGENQPQHF. CDR3 bases: TGCGCCAGCAGCCCCGGGGCAGGGGAAAATCAGCCCCAGCATTTT.

Many counts were recorded for this clonotype. The chain recombines TRBV29-1 with TRBJ1-5, with D unresolved. Germline assignment: CDR1 SQVTM and CDR2 ANQGSEA. The CDR3 is made up of 14 amino acids. The V gene lost 5 bases and the J gene lost 0 bases, with 11 bases spanning the gap. The CDR3: CSVSTDYSNQPQHF. In DNA, the CDR3 is TGCAGCGTTTCGACGGACTATAGCAATCAGCCCCAGCATTTT. The full variable domain, its missing parts supplied by reference TRBV29-1 and TRBJ1-5, is SAVISQKPSRDICQRGTSLTIQCQVDSQVTMMFWYRQQPGQSLTLIATANQGSEATYESGFVIDKFPISRPNLTFSTLTVSNMSPEDSSIYLCSVSTDYSNQPQHFGDGTRLSIL.

This clonotype showed up many times. The rearrangement joins TRBV29-1 to TRBJ1-1; tentatively, D is TRBD1 (5 bases). Trimming shortened V by 4 bases and J by 0 bases, and 6 bases separated the two germline ends. Per the germline V gene, CDR1 is SQVTM and CDR2 is ANQGSEA. The CDR3 spans 12 residues. CDR3 nucleotide sequence: TGCAGCGTTGGACAGCTGAACACTGAAGCTTTCTTT. Translated, it gives CSVGQLNTEAFF.

In this sample, this clonotype turned up once. This chain connects TRBV27 to TRBJ1-6; the match to TRBD1 covers 7 bases. This CDR3 region has 14 residues. V lost 3 bases and J lost 5; bases outside the gene matches: 1. The germline V gene encodes CDR1 MNHEY and CDR2 SMNVEV (reference sequence). In DNA form, the CDR3 reads TGTGCCAGCAGTTTCGGGACAGATAATTCACCCCTCCACTTT. It encodes CASSFGTDNSPLHF.

This clonotype came up many times. This sequence joins TRBV6-6 and TRBJ2-1; 10 nucleotides line up with TRBD2. Germline trimming cut 7 bases from V and 7 bases from J; bases unmatched to any gene: 10. This CDR3 has 15 residues. CDR1 and CDR2 (germline): MNHNY, SVGAGI (reference sequence). The CDR3 DNA is TGTGCCAGCATAGGTCTAGCGGGAGAGGGTAATGAGCAGTTCTTC. It translates to CASIGLAGEGNEQFF.

The CDR3 loop reads CAISDRTYGYTF. The CDR3 coding sequence is TGTGCCATCAGTGACAGGACCTATGGCTACACCTTC. The chain joins TRBV10-3 to TRBJ1-2; D call uncertain. Germline-derived CDR1 and CDR2 are ENHRY and SYGVKD. This CDR3 has 12 amino acids. V lost 3 bases and J lost 4, with 6 bases in between.

This clonotype has a handful of counts. The J gene is TRBJ1-2, the V gene TRBV20-1; D is possibly TRBD1 (5 bases). The germline V and J ends were trimmed by 4 bases and 8 bases, with 14 bases remaining between them. Germline V gives CDR1 DFQATT, CDR2 SNEGSKA (reference sequence). The CDR3 runs 12 residues. The CDR3 coding sequence is TGCAGTGCTATTGACGGGGGTGGAGGCTACACCTTC. Its protein product is CSAIDGGGGYTF.

This clonotype was observed a few times. The rearrangement links TRBV2 to TRBJ2-3; 8 bases line up with TRBD2. Germline assignment: CDR1 SNHLY and CDR2 FYNNEI. V was pared by 4 bases and J by 2 bases, with 8 bases of the junction left unmatched. CDR3 length: 16 amino acids. CDR3 protein: CASSGVDGRATDTQYF. As DNA, the CDR3 is TGTGCCAGCAGTGGAGTGGACGGGAGGGCCACAGATACGCAGTATTTT.

This clonotype was picked up many times. The rearrangement joins TRBV15 to TRBJ2-3; D tentatively reads TRBD1 or TRBD2 (5 bases each). Trimming stripped 0 bases from V and 3 bases from J, with 16 bases between. Germline V gene sequence: CDR1 LNHNV, CDR2 YYDKDF (reference sequence). The length of the CDR3 is 17 residues. The CDR3 protein is CATSREVTGASTDTQYF. The DNA for the CDR3 is TGTGCCACCAGCAGAGAAGTTACCGGGGCGAGTACAGATACGCAGTATTTT.

This clonotype showed up just a few times. The chain carries TRBV6-5 and TRBJ2-1, with D unclear. V dropped 0 bases and J dropped 8 bases, with 5 bases sitting between them. The CDR3 covers 12 residues. Germline loops: CDR1 MNHEY, CDR2 SVGAGI. In nucleotides, the CDR3 is TGTGCCAGCAGTTACTCTGAGGATGAGCAGTTCTTC. This codes for CASSYSEDEQFF.

This clonotype was picked up a small number of times. The chain links TRBV20-1 to TRBJ1-4, with D unclear. The CDR3 is 10 amino acids. CDR1 and CDR2 (germline): DFQATT, SNEGSKA (reference sequence). Trimming stripped 5 bases from V and 8 bases from J, with 6 bases between. The CDR3 DNA sequence: TGCAGTGCTTGTGGGGAAAAACTGTTTTTT. Translating gives CSACGEKLFF.

This clonotype was observed a handful of times. The gene calls are TRBV12-3 or TRBV12-4 and TRBJ2-7, with D perhaps matching TRBD2 (5 bases). V lost 5 bases, J lost 2 bases, and 10 bases lay in between. The CDR3 sequence is 13 residues long. This chain's CDR3 is CASSEDGTYEQYF. The CDR3 DNA reads TGTGCCAGCAGTGAGGACGGGACCTACGAGCAGTACTTC.

This clonotype was counted ten times or more. The genes are TRBV10-3 and TRBJ2-3; TRBD2 matches at 9 bases. CDR3 length: 14 residues. Germline lookup yields CDR1 ENHRY and CDR2 SYGVKD. J lost 0 bases, V lost 6 bases, and 1 base had no gene match. CDR3 residues: CAIRLAGSTDTQYF. The CDR3 DNA follows: TGTGCCATCAGGCTAGCGGGGAGCACAGATACGCAGTATTTT.

There are a few counts of this clonotype. V usage is TRBV20-1 and J usage is TRBJ2-1, with D perhaps matching TRBD2 (6 bases). Germline V lookup: CDR1 DFQATT, CDR2 SNEGSKA (reference sequence). Trimming cost V 2 bases and J 3 bases, with 17 bases left between them. The CDR3 spans 16 residues. The CDR3 DNA is TGCAGTGCTAGATCGTTTAAGGGGACTGGCTACAATGAGCAGTTCTTC. It specifies CSARSFKGTGYNEQFF.

This clonotype was detected only once. Possible read error: a much larger clone is one base away. J is TRBJ1-1 and V is TRBV11-2; a possible D gene is TRBD1 (6 bases). The CDR3 spans 13 residues. V was cut by 4 bases and J by 6 bases, with 12 bases left in between. Germline CDR1 is SGHAT and CDR2 is FQNNGV. The CDR3, as DNA: TGTGCCAGCAGCTGGGGGCAATCCGCTGAAGCTTTCTTT. Encoded protein: CASSWGQSAEAFF.